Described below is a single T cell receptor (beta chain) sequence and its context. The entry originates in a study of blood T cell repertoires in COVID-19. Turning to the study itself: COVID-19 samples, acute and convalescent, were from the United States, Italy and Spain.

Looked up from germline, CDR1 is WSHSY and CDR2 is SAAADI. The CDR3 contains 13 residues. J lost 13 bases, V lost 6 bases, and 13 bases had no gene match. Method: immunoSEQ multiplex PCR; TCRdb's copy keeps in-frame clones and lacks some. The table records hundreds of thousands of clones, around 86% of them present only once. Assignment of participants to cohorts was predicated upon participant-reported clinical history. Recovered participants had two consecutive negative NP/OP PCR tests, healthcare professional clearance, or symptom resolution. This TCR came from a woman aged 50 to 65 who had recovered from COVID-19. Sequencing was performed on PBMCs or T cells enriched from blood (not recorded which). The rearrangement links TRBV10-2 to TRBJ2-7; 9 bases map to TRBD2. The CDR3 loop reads CASRAASGIHPYF. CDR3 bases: TGCGCCAGCAGGGCGGCTAGCGGGATACACCCATACTTC.